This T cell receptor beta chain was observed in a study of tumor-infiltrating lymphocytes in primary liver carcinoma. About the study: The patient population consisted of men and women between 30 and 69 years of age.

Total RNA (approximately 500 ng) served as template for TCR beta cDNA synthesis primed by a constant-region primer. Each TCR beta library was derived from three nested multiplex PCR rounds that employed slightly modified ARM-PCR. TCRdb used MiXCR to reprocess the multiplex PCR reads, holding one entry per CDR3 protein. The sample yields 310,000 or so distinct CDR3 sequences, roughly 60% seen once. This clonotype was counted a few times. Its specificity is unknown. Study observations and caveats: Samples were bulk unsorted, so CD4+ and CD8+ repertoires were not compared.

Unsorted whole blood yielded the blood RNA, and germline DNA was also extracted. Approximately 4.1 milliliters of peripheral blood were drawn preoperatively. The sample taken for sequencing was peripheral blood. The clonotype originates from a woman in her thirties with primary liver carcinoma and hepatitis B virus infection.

CDR3 bases: TGTGCCAGCAGTTACCAAACGGGAGGGCCGATGGATACGCAGTATTTT. Residues: CASSYQTGGPMDTQYF. The chain couples TRBV6-2 or TRBV6-3 to TRBJ2-3; TRBD2 agrees at 8 bases. CDR1 is MNHEY, CDR2 SVGEGT, per germline. The ends lost 2 bases at V and 6 bases at J; junction bases unmatched: 10. This CDR3 region has 16 residues.